This TCR beta chain was captured in a study of human versus mouse CDR3 diversity and MHC coevolution. Study observations and caveats: About 6 MHC II alleles selected the human T cells.

Sorting isolated naive CD4 T cells lacking CD45RO and expressing CD62L. The repertoire was sequenced with immunoSEQ multiplex PCR; TCRdb's copy has only in-frame clones and lacks some. The sample contains fewer than 80,000 clones, 85% to 95% of which appear only once. In the case of this clone: Its antigen is currently unknown. Germline and junction disagree at one end, which may indicate a read error.

Germline assignment: CDR1 MNHNS and CDR2 SASEGT. The CDR3 has 11 residues. The receptor's source is a person aged 25 to 75 in good health. The V call is TRBV6-1, the J call TRBJ2-5; a possible D gene is TRBD1 (6 bases). The sample comprised naive CD4+ T cells from blood. The subset denotes: CD45RO-negative CD62L-positive naive CD4 T cells. CDR3 sequence reads: CGTRELGAGDF. The CDR3 nucleotides read TGTGGAACTCGAGAGCTGGGGGCTGGGGACTTC.